A single sample gave rise to the 19 T cell receptor beta chains below, sequenced in a study of cytotoxic CD8 clonotypes in ibrutinib-treated CLL. The table came from immunoSEQ multiplex PCR; TCRdb's copy has only in-frame clones and leaves some out. The sample contains approximately 190,000 clones, 60% to 80% of which appear only once. This sample comprised PBMCs, obtained after 12 months of ibrutinib treatment. Source of these receptors: a human donor with chronic lymphocytic leukemia.

This clone showed up just once. This chain connects TRBV28 to TRBJ2-3, with D unresolved. Trimming shortened V by 6 bases and J by 1 base, and 5 bases separated the two germline ends. Germline V gene lookup returns CDR1 MDHEN and CDR2 SYDVKM. CDR3 length equals 12 residues. The CDR3 reads CASRSGTDTQYF. CDR3 nucleotides: TGTGCCAGCAGATCGGGCACAGATACGCAGTATTTT.

The V gene is TRBV5-1, the J gene TRBJ2-3, with TRBD2 identical over 10 bases. V lost 3 bases to trimming and J lost 2 bases; unmatched junction nucleotides: 3. Germline values: CDR1 SGHRS, CDR2 YFSETQ. The CDR3 is made up of 15 amino acids. The CDR3: CASSWTSGDTDTQYF. In nucleotides, the CDR3 is TGCGCCAGCAGCTGGACTAGCGGTGACACAGATACGCAGTATTTT. The whole variable domain, filled in from reference TRBV5-1 and TRBJ2-3, reads KAGVTQTPRYLIKTRGQQVTLSCSPISGHRSVSWYQQTPGQGLQFLFEYFSETQRNKGNFPGRFSGRQFSNSRSEMNVSTLELGDSALYLCASSWTSGDTDTQYFGPGTRLTVL.

The chain links TRBV11-2 to TRBJ1-2; D gene ambiguous. Trimming removed 5 bases at V and 7 bases at J, with 8 bases between. Germline-derived CDR1 and CDR2 are SGHAT and FQNNGV. CDR3 size: 11 residues. The CDR3 DNA is TGTGCCAGCAGCCAGACGGGTGGCTACACCTTC. Its translation: CASSQTGGYTF.

The chain combines TRBV7-9 with TRBJ2-1, with D maybe TRBD2 (5 bases). The germline V gene encodes CDR1 SEHNR and CDR2 FQNEAQ (reference sequence). Trimming took off 3 bases at V and 3 bases at J, with 12 bases between the two ends. The CDR3 extends over 15 amino acids. The CDR3 is CASSFFGGGYNEQFF. DNA of the CDR3: TGTGCCAGCAGCTTTTTTGGCGGAGGCTACAATGAGCAGTTCTTC.

The V and J genes are TRBV13 and TRBJ2-5; D perhaps matches TRBD1 (6 bases). Germline V CDR1 and CDR2: PRHDT, FYEKMQ (reference sequence). V was pared by 5 bases and J by 1 base, with 8 bases between. The CDR3 consists of 13 residues. CDR3: CASSRDTQETQYF. DNA for the CDR3: TGTGCCAGCAGCCGGGACACCCAAGAGACCCAGTACTTC.

The chain couples TRBV19 to TRBJ2-7, with 8 nucleotides matching TRBD1. V was pared by 5 bases and J by 2 bases, with 8 bases of the junction left unmatched. The CDR3 spans 15 residues. The germline gives CDR1 LNHDA, CDR2 SQIVND (reference sequence). CDR3: CASSPQGQGAYEQYF. The CDR3, as DNA: TGTGCCAGTAGTCCCCAAGGACAGGGAGCCTACGAGCAGTACTTC.

The CDR3 here is CASRATSWSSYEQYF. CDR3 nucleotide sequence: TGTGCCAGCAGAGCTACTAGCTGGAGCTCCTACGAGCAGTACTTC. The rearrangement uses TRBV6-5 and TRBJ2-7; maybe TRBD2 (6 bases). The CDR3 length is 15 residues. Trimming shortened V by 6 bases and J by 0 bases, and 15 bases separated the two germline ends. Germline CDR1 is MNHEY and CDR2 is SVGAGI.

The CDR3 reads CASSVGPYEQYF. The CDR3 DNA follows: TGTGCCAGCAGCGTCGGACCCTACGAGCAGTACTTC. This chain uses TRBV7-9 with TRBJ2-7; D ambiguous. Germline V gene sequence: CDR1 SEHNR, CDR2 FQNEAQ (reference sequence). The V end lost 5 bases, the J end lost 2 bases, and 7 bases lay between the germline ends. This CDR3 contains 12 residues.

V usage is TRBV30 and J usage is TRBJ1-2; no clear D. Trimming removed 5 bases at V and 1 base at J, with 11 bases between. CDR1 GTSNPN and CDR2 SVGIG come from the germline V gene (reference sequence). CDR3 length equals 13 residues. The chain's CDR3 is CAWARARNYGYTF. In DNA form, the CDR3 reads TGTGCCTGGGCTCGGGCCCGTAACTATGGCTACACCTTC.

V and J are TRBV7-9 and TRBJ1-2; possible D gene TRBD1, 6 bases. The CDR3 has 15 amino acids. V was clipped by 5 bases and J by 5 bases, with 18 bases between them. Germline V gene data show CDR1 as SEHNR and CDR2 as FQNEAQ (reference sequence). In DNA, the CDR3 is TGTGCCAGCAGCCCTCCCCAGGGGCAGTTATATGGCTACACCTTC. This translates into CASSPPQGQLYGYTF.

J is TRBJ1-5 and V is TRBV21-1; TRBD1 is the table's D call, not checked against the DNA. TRBV21-1 corresponds to a pseudogene. The CDR3 is made up of 15 amino acids. CDR3 residues: CASIETGVLNQPQHF. CDR3 DNA sequence: TGTGCCAGCATAGAGACAGGGGTACTCAATCAGCCCCAGCATTTT.

The chain couples TRBV6-1 to TRBJ1-3; D is perhaps TRBD1 (5 bases). Germline CDR1 MNHNS, CDR2 SASEGT. Trimming pared 4 bases from V and 1 base from J, leaving 11 bases between. The CDR3 loop spans 15 amino acids. CDR3 coding DNA: TGTGCCAGCAGTGCGAGGGGAATATCTGGAAACACCATATATTTT. This sequence encodes CASSARGISGNTIYF.

V usage is TRBV5-6 and J usage is TRBJ2-7, with D possibly being TRBD2 (5 bases). Germline V gene data show CDR1 as SGHDT and CDR2 as YYEEEE. V was trimmed by 5 bases and J by 2 bases, leaving 14 bases between them. The CDR3 runs to 14 residues. As DNA, the CDR3 is TGTGCCAGCAGAACGACGGGAAATGCCTACGAGCAGTACTTC. Translation: CASRTTGNAYEQYF.

V and J are TRBV10-3 and TRBJ2-5; possible D gene TRBD1, 6 bases. The CDR3 runs 14 residues. Germline loops: CDR1 ENHRY, CDR2 SYGVKD. The V end was cut by 10 bases, the J end by 9 bases, with 24 bases between. CDR3 amino acids: CASATLTGTTAQYF. The CDR3 bases are TGTGCCAGCGCTACCTTAACAGGGACGACCGCCCAGTACTTC.

V usage is TRBV14 and J usage is TRBJ1-1; perhaps TRBD1 as D (6 bases). V was clipped by 3 bases and J by 2 bases, with 16 bases between them. CDR1 SGHDN and CDR2 FVKESK come from the germline V gene. This CDR3 has 16 residues. The chain's CDR3 is CASSHRGALLNTEAFF. CDR3 coding DNA: TGTGCCAGCAGCCACCGGGGGGCGCTTTTAAACACTGAAGCTTTCTTT.

The chain uses TRBV20-1 and TRBJ2-3, with D possibly called TRBD1 or TRBD2 (5 bases each). This CDR3 contains 11 residues. V lost 6 bases, J lost 10 bases, and 14 bases lay in between. Germline V gives CDR1 DFQATT, CDR2 SNEGSKA (reference sequence). The CDR3 here is CSAGDRQAQYF. The CDR3, as DNA: TGCAGTGCCGGGGACCGCCAAGCGCAGTATTTT.

V and J are TRBV5-1 and TRBJ2-5; unclear D gene. CDR1 SGHRS and CDR2 YFSETQ come from the germline V gene. There are 15 residues in the CDR3. V lost 1 base, J lost 5 bases, and 15 bases lay in between. The CDR3 here is CASSLTDGSGETQYF. Here the CDR3 DNA reads TGCGCCAGCAGCTTGACCGACGGCTCCGGTGAGACCCAGTACTTC.

The rearrangement links TRBV4-1 to TRBJ1-4; no clear D. Trimming cost V 8 bases and J 8 bases, with 18 bases left between them. This CDR3 spans 14 amino acids. Germline V gene data show CDR1 as MGHRA and CDR2 as YSYEKL. CDR3 region: CASSGLFRKEKLFF. The CDR3 nucleotides read TGCGCCAGCTCCGGACTCTTCCGGAAAGAAAAACTGTTTTTT.

The rearrangement links TRBV2 to TRBJ1-1; D not resolved. Trimming cost V 4 bases and J 3 bases, with 9 bases left between them. The germline gives CDR1 SNHLY, CDR2 FYNNEI. This CDR3 contains 13 residues. CDR3 sequence (DNA): TGTGCCAGCAGTGGTGGCTCACACACTGAAGCTTTCTTT. Its protein product is CASSGGSHTEAFF.